One sample yielded the 12 T cell receptor beta chains listed below, sequenced in a study of response to subunit inactivated influenza vaccine (dated by TCRdb to the late 2010s). The library came from RT-PCR. Instrument used: Illumina HiSeq 2500. TCRdb applied fastp at Q25 and MiXCR to the public reads, then kept only in-frame beta chains. Rows are combined by CDR3 protein, so each entry shows the most common genes and DNA. In all, the sample holds roughly 760,000 distinct CDR3 sequences, and less than 25% of those were seen once. About 9.4% of the sample is held by the ten biggest clonotypes. The sequencing used PBMCs from blood, collected 5 days after vaccination. These receptors originate from a man aged 50-59 years who received an inactivated influenza vaccine. Donor details come from another sample of the same person, matched by shared clones.

This clonotype was counted a few times. The chain is built from TRBV20-1 and TRBJ1-5, with TRBD1 matching over 7 bases. This CDR3 comprises 15 residues. Looked up from germline, CDR1 is DFQATT and CDR2 is SNEGSKA (reference sequence). The trim removed 1 base at V and 2 bases at J, leaving 5 bases unmatched. This chain's CDR3 is CSARVGGEGNQPQHF. In DNA form, the CDR3 reads TGCAGTGCTAGAGTAGGGGGCGAGGGCAATCAGCCCCAGCATTTT.

This clonotype showed up just a few times. The chain has TRBV30 and TRBJ1-2, with D uncertain. V was clipped by 4 bases and J by 7 bases, with 10 bases between them. In germline, CDR1 is GTSNPN, CDR2 SVGIG (reference sequence). This CDR3 is built from 11 residues. The CDR3 DNA reads TGTGCCTGGACCCGGACCTTTGGCTACACCTTC. Protein: CAWTRTFGYTF.

This sequence joins TRBV2 and TRBJ1-4, with a weak D call TRBD1 (5 bases). There are 14 residues in the CDR3. Trimming pared 3 bases from V and 4 bases from J, leaving 9 bases between. CDR1 and CDR2 (germline): SNHLY, FYNNEI. CDR3 residues: CASSEWGDNEKLFF. As DNA, the CDR3 is TGTGCCAGCAGTGAGTGGGGGGATAATGAAAAACTGTTTTTT.

The V and J genes are TRBV5-1 and TRBJ2-5, with TRBD1 matching over 7 bases. Germline CDR1 and CDR2: SGHRS and YFSETQ. CDR3 size: 16 residues. Germline trimming cut 1 base from V and 3 bases from J; bases unmatched to any gene: 9. The CDR3: CASSLTSGGWEETQYF. As DNA, the CDR3 is TGCGCCAGCAGCTTGACCTCAGGGGGATGGGAAGAGACCCAGTACTTC.

The genes are TRBV14 and TRBJ1-4, with TRBD1 as a possible D gene (6 bases). The CDR3 consists of 17 residues. In germline, CDR1 is SGHDN, CDR2 FVKESK. Trimming took off 3 bases at V and 0 bases at J, with 14 bases between the two ends. The CDR3 DNA reads as TGTGCCAGCAGCCACAGACAGGCCCTTGCAACTAATGAAAAACTGTTTTTT. Its protein product is CASSHRQALATNEKLFF.

V usage is TRBV7-2 and J usage is TRBJ2-7, with 9 bases fitting TRBD2. V trimming: 7 bases; J trimming: 0 bases; junction bases outside the gene matches: 7. The CDR3 contains 15 residues. Germline lookup yields CDR1 SGHTA and CDR2 FQGNSA. The CDR3 region is CASKLAGSSSYEQYF. Here the CDR3 DNA reads TGTGCCAGCAAGCTAGCGGGGTCCTCCTCCTACGAGCAGTACTTC.

This clonotype has only a few counts. The rearrangement joins TRBV5-1 to TRBJ1-2, with 7 bases identical to TRBD1. The length of the CDR3 is 14 residues. From germline, CDR1 is SGHRS and CDR2 YFSETQ. The trim removed 0 bases at V and 8 bases at J, leaving 7 bases unmatched. The CDR3 DNA sequence: TGCGCCAGCAGCTTGGCCGGGACAGCAAACGGCTACACCTTC. As protein: CASSLAGTANGYTF.

This rearrangement joins TRBV4-1 to TRBJ1-5; TRBD1 might be the D (5 bases). Germline CDR1 reads MGHRA; CDR2 reads YSYEKL. The V end was cut by 3 bases, the J end by 0 bases, with 12 bases between. The CDR3 is made up of 16 amino acids. CDR3 region: CASSHGSGYSNQPQHF. Here the CDR3 DNA reads TGCGCCAGCAGCCACGGGTCAGGGTATAGCAATCAGCCCCAGCATTTT.

The rearrangement links TRBV29-1 to TRBJ2-3; 8 bases map to TRBD2. CDR3 length equals 14 residues. Trimming at V came to 0 bases and at J to 6 bases, leaving 5 bases not matched to a gene. In germline, CDR1 is SQVTM, CDR2 ANQGSEA. The CDR3 here is CSVEDETSADTQYF. In DNA, the CDR3 is TGCAGCGTTGAAGATGAGACTAGCGCTGATACGCAGTATTTT.

This clonotype was observed a handful of times. This CDR3 is CASSLGDRAGYTF. The CDR3 DNA sequence: TGTGCCAGCAGTTTAGGGGACAGGGCTGGCTACACCTTC. The V gene is TRBV12-3 or TRBV12-4, the J gene TRBJ1-2; 9 bases map to TRBD1. J gave up 7 bases and V 1 base, and 1 base lay outside the gene matches. This CDR3 is built from 13 residues.

This clonotype was found a few times. J is TRBJ2-5 and V is TRBV25-1, with TRBD2 matching over 9 bases. V trimming: 4 bases; J trimming: 4 bases; junction bases outside the gene matches: 16. Germline V CDR1 and CDR2: MGHDK, SYGVNS. The CDR3 loop spans 18 amino acids. CDR3 DNA sequence: TGTGCCAGCAGTGGGCCATCAGTACGCGGGCGGGAGGGAGAGACCCAGTACTTC. Its translation: CASSGPSVRGREGETQYF.

This clonotype was picked up many times. This sequence joins TRBV12-3 or TRBV12-4 and TRBJ2-7; 14 bases match TRBD2. There are 17 residues in the CDR3. With 5 bases clipped from V and 2 bases from J, the junction kept 8 bases outside the gene matches. CDR3 in amino acids: CASSPGTSGSTAYEQYF. In DNA, the CDR3 is TGTGCCAGCAGTCCTGGGACTAGCGGGAGTACTGCCTACGAGCAGTACTTC.